This TCR beta chain was sequenced for a study of glioma-infiltrating T cells. This clonotype is medium-sized (0.01 to 0.1%). Its matching antigen is unknown. Findings of the study overall: Non-neoplastic patients had below-expected tissue-blood divergence, while all gliomas exceeded expectation. CDR3 overlap between tissue and blood was very small.

The CDR3 contains 17 residues. The V segment lost 1 base and the J segment 4 bases; nucleotides outside the gene matches: 10. TCR alpha and beta CDR3 regions were amplified from RNA using iRepertoire nested multiplex PCR. For one-step reverse transcription and amplification, 100-400 ng of tissue mRNA or PBMC total RNA was used. TCRdb redid the calling of the multiplex PCR reads with MiXCR, one entry per CDR3 protein. The table includes fewer than 200,000 distinct CDR3 sequences, more than 30% detected once. This sequence joins TRBV12-3 or TRBV12-4 and TRBJ2-7; 10 nucleotides align to TRBD2. The TCR sequence derives from a human donor with low-grade glioma or glioblastoma, undergoing nonglioma brain surgery, or in good health (not recorded which). Sequencing was done on a sample of glioma tissue, nonneoplastic brain tissue, or PBMCs (not recorded which). The CDR3 DNA reads as TGTGCCAGCAGTTTAGGAGGGCAGCGGGAGGGCCGGTACGAGCAGTACTTC. The encoded protein is CASSLGGQREGRYEQYF.